Below, 19 T cell receptor beta chains from the same sample are listed, as sequenced in a study of T cell repertoires in cytomegalovirus infection. Their target antigens are unknown. TCRdb fed the reads into MiXCR, producing one record per CDR3 protein. Seen here are about 350,000 distinct CDR3 sequences, nearly 35% observed once, and the top ten hold approximately 13%. Material: cultured PBMCs, obtained from culture after CMV antigen stimulation. These receptors originate from a human donor in good health (CMV status not recorded). Some clones in this sample may be carry-over from other donors' samples.

The chain links TRBV7-2 to TRBJ1-4, with no clear D. This CDR3 spans 12 amino acids. Germline V CDR1 and CDR2: SGHTA, FQGNSA. Trimming left V 0 bases short and J 11 bases short, with 7 bases between. CDR3 protein: CASSLAVGKLFF. CDR3 nucleotide sequence: TGTGCCAGCAGCTTAGCGGTCGGGAAACTGTTTTTT.

This clonotype was seen ten or more times. This sequence joins TRBV5-6 and TRBJ1-1; 8 bases map to TRBD1. Germline V lookup: CDR1 SGHDT, CDR2 YYEEEE. With V trimmed by 0 bases and J by 4 bases, 2 bases remained unmatched. This CDR3 region has 14 residues. The CDR3: CASSLGQGTTEAFF. The CDR3 DNA sequence: TGTGCCAGCAGCTTGGGACAGGGGACCACTGAAGCTTTCTTT.

In this sample, this clonotype turned up a few times. The gene calls are TRBV7-2 and TRBJ2-5, with D uncertain. The CDR3 is made up of 10 amino acids. V shed 9 bases and J shed 5 bases, with 7 bases lying between them. Germline assignment: CDR1 SGHTA and CDR2 FQGNSA. CDR3 coding DNA: TGTGCCAGTGGCCGGGAGACCCAGTACTTC. This encodes CASGRETQYF.

This clonotype was picked up a small number of times. The gene calls are TRBV27 and TRBJ2-2; D unclear. Germline CDR1 MNHEY, CDR2 SMNVEV (reference sequence). There are 18 residues in the CDR3. Trimming removed 2 bases from V and 0 bases from J, with 16 bases in between. The CDR3 sequence is CASSLANFRRANTGELFF. CDR3 coding DNA: TGTGCCAGCAGTTTAGCTAACTTCAGAAGGGCGAACACCGGGGAGCTGTTTTTT.

This clonotype appeared many times. The rearrangement uses TRBV20-1 and TRBJ2-7, with 8 positions matching TRBD2. The trim removed 1 base at V and 1 base at J, leaving 9 bases unmatched. The CDR3 consists of 16 residues. Germline V gene data show CDR1 as DFQATT and CDR2 as SNEGSKA (reference sequence). CDR3 residues: CSARGMSSGQSYEQYV. In DNA form, the CDR3 reads TGCAGTGCTAGAGGGATGTCTAGCGGGCAATCCTACGAGCAGTACGTC.

This clonotype occurred many times. The chain has TRBV4-1 and TRBJ1-6; D might be TRBD1 (6 bases). Trimming removed 4 bases at V and 0 bases at J, with 13 bases between. Germline V CDR1 and CDR2: MGHRA, YSYEKL. The CDR3 runs 17 residues. CDR3: CASSPRGPSSYNSPLHF. In nucleotides, the CDR3 is TGCGCCAGCAGCCCCCGGGGGCCAAGCTCCTATAATTCACCCCTCCACTTT.

A word on this clonotype: This may come from a read error, since a much larger clone is one base off. The chain couples TRBV7-2 to TRBJ1-1, with TRBD1 identical over 7 bases. V was clipped by 5 bases and J by 3 bases; unmatched bases: 9. From germline, CDR1 is SGHTA and CDR2 FQGNSA. This CDR3 region has 15 residues. The CDR3 region is CASSLHRGRDTEAFF. In nucleotides, the CDR3 is TGTGCCAGCAGCCTTCACAGGGGAAGGGACACTGAAGCTTTCTTT. Full variable domain (missing parts from reference TRBV7-2 and TRBJ1-1): GAGVSQSPSNKVTEKGKDVELRCDPISGHTALYWYRQSLGQGLEFLIYFQGNSAPDKSGLPSDRFSAERTGGSVSTLTIQRTQQEDSAVYLCASSLHRGRDTEAFFGQGTRLTVV.

The chain recombines TRBV6-2 or TRBV6-3 with TRBJ1-1; D unclear. The length of the CDR3 is 14 residues. The V end lost 6 bases, the J end lost 2 bases, and 13 bases lay between the germline ends. Germline loops: CDR1 MNHEY, CDR2 SVGEGT. In DNA, the CDR3 is TGTGCCAGCAGCAAATACCAGATAAACACTGAAGCTTTCTTT. Translating it yields CASSKYQINTEAFF.

The chain has TRBV28 and TRBJ2-1, with D hard to call. The CDR3 consists of 17 residues. V was trimmed by 5 bases and J by 0 bases, leaving 17 bases between them. From germline, CDR1 is MDHEN and CDR2 SYDVKM. CDR3 amino acids: CASSPYSTPLSYNEQFF. CDR3 sequence (DNA): TGTGCCAGCAGTCCGTACTCCACCCCCCTCTCCTACAATGAGCAGTTCTTC.

The chain uses TRBV6-8 and TRBJ2-1; D gene unclear. Trimming removed 2 bases from V and 4 bases from J, with 12 bases in between. This CDR3 has 15 residues. Germline V gene sequence: CDR1 MNHGY, CDR2 SAAAGT. The CDR3 bases are TGTGCCAGCAGTTACGCCTCGGTAGCATACAATGAGCAGTTCTTC. This codes for CASSYASVAYNEQFF.

V and J are TRBV15 and TRBJ1-6; weak D call: TRBD1 (5 bases). Trimming pared 2 bases from V and 4 bases from J, leaving 9 bases between. The CDR3 has 15 amino acids. Per germline, CDR1 LNHNV and CDR2 YYDKDF (reference sequence). CDR3 residues: CATSRTTVYNSPLHF. CDR3 DNA sequence: TGTGCCACCAGCAGAACGACAGTATATAATTCACCCCTCCACTTT.

The chain carries TRBV7-4 and TRBJ2-5; no definite D call. This CDR3 has 13 amino acids. Trimming cost V 5 bases and J 5 bases, with 12 bases left between them. CDR1 is SGHVT and CDR2 is SQSDAQ in the germline V gene. The CDR3 DNA reads TGTGCCAGCAGCCGCGTGGAGTGGGAGACCCAGTACTTC. Translation gives CASSRVEWETQYF.

J is TRBJ2-3 and V is TRBV4-2, with D possibly TRBD2 on 5 matching bases. Germline V gene lookup returns CDR1 LGHNA and CDR2 YNFKEQ. Between the trimmed V and J ends, which lost 2 bases and 4 bases, there was a span of 19 bases. This CDR3 spans 17 amino acids. This CDR3 is CASSQTRGFGGADTQYF. Written as DNA, the CDR3 is TGTGCCAGCAGCCAAACCCGCGGTTTCGGAGGTGCAGATACGCAGTATTTT.

The table lists this clonotype with a few counts. The chain combines TRBV27 with TRBJ2-7; D may correspond to TRBD1 or TRBD2 (6 bases each). Germline V gene lookup returns CDR1 MNHEY and CDR2 SMNVEV (reference sequence). Between the trimmed V and J ends, which lost 5 bases and 1 base, there was a span of 24 bases. This CDR3 has 18 residues. The CDR3 DNA reads as TGTGCCAGCAGTCGTCCCCGGAGGGGCAGGGGCTTTTCCTACGAGCAGTACTTC. Its translation: CASSRPRRGRGFSYEQYF.

This chain uses TRBV7-6 with TRBJ2-1, with 10 bases aligning to TRBD2. The length of the CDR3 is 16 residues. After removal of 5 bases from V and 2 bases from J, the junction contained 6 bases not matched to a gene. CDR1 is SGHVS and CDR2 is FNYEAQ in the germline V gene. CDR3 DNA: TGTGCCAGCAGCCCCCGGACTAGCGGAACCTACAATGAGCAGTTCTTC. As protein: CASSPRTSGTYNEQFF.

The genes are TRBV24-1 and TRBJ2-1, with 9 bases that match TRBD2. CDR1 KGHDR and CDR2 SFDVKD come from the germline V gene. CDR3 length: 15 residues. The ends lost 5 bases at V and 7 bases at J; junction bases unmatched: 8. The CDR3 region is CATSGDAGGPNEQFF. The CDR3 DNA sequence: TGTGCCACCAGTGGAGATGCGGGAGGGCCGAATGAGCAGTTCTTC.

The V call is TRBV11-2, the J call TRBJ2-3; possible D gene TRBD1, 6 bases. CDR3 length equals 14 residues. V was cut by 4 bases and J by 6 bases, with 14 bases left in between. Germline V gene lookup returns CDR1 SGHAT and CDR2 FQNNGV. CDR3 in DNA: TGTGCCAGCAGCTCCCGGACAGCCCCCGATACGCAGTATTTT. Amino acids: CASSSRTAPDTQYF.

The CDR3 protein is CASSPITTNTEAFF. The CDR3 bases are TGTGCCAGCTCACCGATAACAACGAACACTGAAGCTTTCTTT. The chain links TRBV18 to TRBJ1-1; no clear D. The CDR3 contains 14 residues. The V end lost 3 bases, the J end lost 1 base, and 9 bases lay between the germline ends. Germline values: CDR1 KGHSH, CDR2 LQKENI.

This chain joins TRBV11-2 and TRBJ2-1; 15 nucleotides match TRBD2. The germline gives CDR1 SGHAT, CDR2 FQNNGV. V lost 8 bases, J lost 2 bases, and 4 bases stayed unmatched. CDR3 length: 16 amino acids. CDR3 residues: CASWTSGRETYNEQFF. CDR3 sequence (DNA): TGTGCCAGCTGGACTAGCGGGAGGGAAACCTACAATGAGCAGTTCTTC.